The present entry profiles one T cell receptor (beta chain) with its context. This table comes from immunoSEQ multiplex PCR, and its TCRdb copy is limited to in-frame clones, with some not included. The table lists tens of thousands of clones, around 96% of them singletons, with approximately 2.5% in the top ten. The sample belongs to a study of T cell changes during pregnancy in multiple sclerosis. The CDR3 spans 15 residues. CDR1 is SEHNR and CDR2 is FQNEAQ in the germline V gene (reference sequence). V was clipped by 1 base and J by 5 bases, with 13 bases between them. Sequencing used CD8+ T cells from peripheral blood mononuclear cells, obtained after pregnancy. The chain recombines TRBV7-9 with TRBJ2-3; D might be TRBD1 (5 bases). The origin of this receptor is a female donor with multiple sclerosis, enrolled in a pregnancy study. CDR3 region: CASSLVAGHGDTQYF. The CDR3 region has the DNA TGTGCCAGCAGCTTAGTGGCAGGGCATGGAGATACGCAGTATTTT.